Shown below are 6 T cell receptor beta chains from a single sample sequenced in a study of T-cell memory formation after mild COVID-19. TCRdb itself ran the 5' RACE reads through MiXCR, one entry per CDR3 protein. The data hold under 400,000 distinct CDR3 sequences, with 25% to 30% observed a single time. The source material was PBMCs or a T cell subset sorted from them (not recorded which). These receptors were taken from an adult woman who had mild COVID-19 (a few samples of this study predate the infection). Cell type and time point are not known.

This clonotype was counted a few times. The chain carries TRBV5-5 and TRBJ1-4, with D possibly matching TRBD1 (5 bases). Germline loops: CDR1 SGHKS, CDR2 YYEKEE (reference sequence). The CDR3 length is 18 residues. V gave up 0 bases and J gave up 3 bases, with 18 bases separating them. The DNA for the CDR3 is TGTGCCAGCAGCTTGGGACATCACCCCTCCAGGGCTAATGAAAAACTGTTTTTT. This encodes CASSLGHHPSRANEKLFF.

The rearrangement uses TRBV12-3 or TRBV12-4 and TRBJ1-5; D gene unclear. The V end lost 8 bases, the J end lost 4 bases, and 18 bases lay between the germline ends. The CDR3 loop spans 15 amino acids. CDR3 bases: TGTGCCAGCGCTCCCAGCAGAAGCCGTAATCAGCCCCAGCATTTT. As protein: CASAPSRSRNQPQHF.

The sample holds a few counts of this clonotype. V gene TRBV5-1 combines with J gene TRBJ2-1; TRBD1 matches at 8 bases. In germline, CDR1 is SGHRS, CDR2 YFSETQ. V lost 0 bases, J lost 8 bases, and 7 bases stayed unmatched. This CDR3 contains 15 residues. This CDR3 is CASSLVPGGNDEQFF. The CDR3, as DNA: TGCGCCAGCAGCTTGGTTCCAGGGGGCAACGATGAGCAGTTCTTC.

This chain connects TRBV7-9 to TRBJ2-4; no reliable D call. The CDR3 is 12 amino acids. Between the trimmed V and J ends, which lost 4 bases and 5 bases, there was a span of 6 bases. Looked up from germline, CDR1 is SEHNR and CDR2 is FQNEAQ (reference sequence). CDR3: CASSSNQNIQYF. In DNA form, the CDR3 reads TGTGCCAGCAGCTCGAACCAAAACATTCAGTACTTC.

This clonotype was detected a few times. This chain uses TRBV5-1 with TRBJ2-1; TRBD2 aligns across 12 bases. With 0 bases clipped from V and 10 bases from J, the junction kept 5 bases outside the gene matches. CDR3 length: 15 residues. CDR1 and CDR2 from the germline V gene are SGHRS and YFSETQ. The CDR3 protein is CASSLERLAGEEQFF. DNA of the CDR3: TGCGCCAGCAGCTTGGAGCGACTAGCGGGAGAGGAGCAGTTCTTC.

The chain joins TRBV24-1 to TRBJ1-1; D unresolved. This CDR3 has 12 amino acids. Germline values: CDR1 KGHDR, CDR2 SFDVKD. The ends were cut back, 6 bases at V and 1 base at J, with 5 bases in the middle. CDR3 protein: CATSSQNTEAFF. CDR3 sequence (DNA): TGTGCCACCAGTAGTCAGAACACTGAAGCTTTCTTT.